The next 6 T cell receptor beta chains were all read from a single sample in a study of identical twins. TCRdb fed the 5' RACE reads into MiXCR, producing one record per CDR3 protein. This sample yields roughly 720,000 distinct CDR3 sequences, of which about 20% are seen a single time; around 14% belongs to the top ten. A further study also used this sample, focusing on T cells expressing NK-cell markers.

The sample was PBMCs. The receptors here all came from a woman aged 18-29 years in good health.

This clonotype occurred a few times. The V and J genes are TRBV20-1 and TRBJ2-1; D possibly matches TRBD1 or TRBD2 (7 bases each). Trimming left V 2 bases short and J 2 bases short, with 19 bases between. This CDR3 is built from 17 residues. Looked up from germline, CDR1 is DFQATT and CDR2 is SNEGSKA (reference sequence). The CDR3 DNA follows: TGCAGTGCTAGATCCCAGGGGGGGACTAAGGCCTACAATGAGCAGTTCTTC. Its translation is CSARSQGGTKAYNEQFF.

The chain combines TRBV12-3 or TRBV12-4 with TRBJ2-3; D gene unclear. CDR3 length: 13 amino acids. Trimming took 4 bases from V and 6 from J, leaving 11 bases between them. DNA of the CDR3: TGTGCCAGCAGTTCTCCCCCGACTGATACGCAGTATTTT. As protein: CASSSPPTDTQYF.

The chain recombines TRBV12-3 or TRBV12-4 with TRBJ2-1, with 8 nucleotides matching TRBD2. V lost 1 base to trimming and J lost 6 bases; unmatched junction nucleotides: 2. The CDR3 totals 14 residues. The CDR3 DNA sequence: TGTGCCAGCAGTTTAGTTAGCGGGGTCAATGAGCAGTTCTTC. Translated: CASSLVSGVNEQFF.

This clonotype showed up just a few times. CDR3 region: CASRLQVSYEQYF. The CDR3 nucleotides are TGTGCCAGCAGACTCCAGGTTTCCTACGAGCAGTACTTC. The rearrangement uses TRBV7-9 and TRBJ2-7, with D uncertain. The CDR3 runs 13 residues. Between the trimmed V and J ends, which lost 6 bases and 1 base, there was a span of 10 bases. Germline-derived CDR1 and CDR2 are SEHNR and FQNEAQ (reference sequence).

The chain is built from TRBV12-3 or TRBV12-4 and TRBJ1-5, with D tentatively TRBD1 (5 bases). The V gene lost 0 bases and the J gene lost 6 bases, with 12 bases spanning the gap. CDR3 length: 15 amino acids. The CDR3 coding sequence is TGTGCCAGCAGTTTAGCCCGGGGCGTGGGTCAGCCCCAGCATTTT. Protein product: CASSLARGVGQPQHF.

The chain combines TRBV12-3 or TRBV12-4 with TRBJ2-2; the D is unclear. The CDR3 loop spans 15 amino acids. Trimming took off 2 bases at V and 7 bases at J, with 14 bases between the two ends. The CDR3 nucleotides read TGTGCCAGCAGTTTAATTATTGTTAGTAACGGGGAGCTGTTTTTT. Its translation: CASSLIIVSNGELFF.